This note documents a single T cell receptor beta chain sequence. Every TCR cDNA molecule carried a tag that served as a unique molecular identifier. TCRdb redid the calling of the 5' RACE reads with MiXCR, one entry per CDR3 protein. This repertoire shows fewer than 55,000 distinct CDR3 sequences, 7.5% to 8% found once; its top ten account for 10% to 15%. Germline lookup yields CDR1 MNHNS and CDR2 SASEGT. The CDR3 totals 14 residues. Trimming removed 3 bases from V and 6 bases from J; junction bases left unmatched: 6. The time point is: sample taken at primary tumor resection. Frozen PBMC, nontumor lung or tumor provided whole RNA, which was sequenced unsorted. The data were taken from a study of spatial heterogeneity in lung cancer.

The material was PBMCs, obtained at surgery. The J gene is TRBJ1-2, the V gene TRBV6-1; 8 nucleotides line up with TRBD1. This sequence originates from a female donor with early-stage non-small cell lung cancer. CDR3 sequence: CASSDKTGVDGYTF. As DNA, the CDR3 is TGTGCCAGCAGTGATAAGACAGGGGTGGATGGCTACACCTTC.